The 27 T cell receptor beta chains listed next were all sequenced from one sample in a study of cytomegalovirus exposure and HLA in healthy donors (TCRdb year 2017). The library was obtained by the immunoSEQ multiplex PCR assay. The multiplex PCR relied on a mix of 60 forward primers for TCR Vbeta segments and 13 reverse primers for TCR Jbeta segments. TCRdb took this table from immuneACCESS and kept in-frame rearrangements with V and J called. Such tables lack part of the clones; where checked against another copy, unresolved V genes explain under half of the gap, and the rest is unexplained. Recorded for this sample are tens of thousands of clones; about 70% of them occurred a single time. The leading ten clones occupy 22% of the sample. Sequenced material: PBMCs. The receptor source for this set is a woman in her twenties or thirties in good health and CMV-seropositive.

This clone showed up just a few times. The CDR3 region is CASSVRGGYTF. In DNA form, the CDR3 reads TGTGCCAGCAGTGTTAGGGGTGGCTACACCTTC. The genes are TRBV2 and TRBJ1-2; D perhaps matches TRBD1 (5 bases). This CDR3 region has 11 residues. Trimming took off 4 bases at V and 7 bases at J, with 7 bases between the two ends. The germline gives CDR1 SNHLY, CDR2 FYNNEI.

The chain combines TRBV5-1 with TRBJ2-1, with 7 positions matching TRBD2. CDR1 SGHRS and CDR2 YFSETQ come from the germline V gene. This CDR3 spans 14 amino acids. Trimming took 2 bases from V and 2 from J; bases not matched to a gene: 1. The CDR3 protein is CASSLSGTYNEQFF. DNA of the CDR3: TGCGCCAGCAGCTTAAGCGGGACCTACAATGAGCAGTTCTTC.

This CDR3 is CASSVGNANYGYTF. CDR3 sequence (DNA): TGTGCCAGCAGCGTGGGCAACGCTAACTATGGCTACACCTTC. The chain carries TRBV9 and TRBJ1-2; D ambiguous. CDR1 and CDR2 (germline): SGDLS, YYNGEE. The CDR3 spans 14 residues. V was shortened by 2 bases and J by 0 bases, with 8 bases between the two germline ends.

V usage is TRBV7-2 and J usage is TRBJ2-3; TRBD2 agrees at 8 bases. The germline CDR1 and CDR2 sequences are SGHTA and FQGNSA. This CDR3 contains 13 residues. The V and J ends lost 7 bases and 5 bases, in that order; junction bases with no gene match: 5. CDR3 nucleotide sequence: TGTGCCAGCAACGGGAGGGCCGGAGATACGCAGTATTTT. It encodes CASNGRAGDTQYF.

The rearrangement links TRBV9 to TRBJ1-2; weak D call: TRBD1 (6 bases). The V gene's germline CDR1 is SGDLS and CDR2 YYNGEE. V gave up 5 bases and J gave up 8 bases, with 16 bases separating them. The CDR3 length is 13 residues. The CDR3 region is CASSPNRVSGYTF. The CDR3 region has the DNA TGTGCCAGCAGTCCAAACAGGGTATCGGGCTACACCTTC.

This CDR3 is CASSAGLATDTQYF. CDR3 sequence (DNA): TGTGCCAGCAGTGCGGGACTAGCGACAGATACGCAGTATTTT. V gene TRBV6-1 combines with J gene TRBJ2-3; 10 bases agree with TRBD2. The germline V gene encodes CDR1 MNHNS and CDR2 SASEGT. V trimming: 4 bases; J trimming: 3 bases; junction bases outside the gene matches: 1. The length of the CDR3 is 14 residues.

The chain uses TRBV28 and TRBJ1-1; TRBD1 matches 10 bases. The germline V gene has CDR1 MDHEN and CDR2 SYDVKM. CDR3 size: 14 residues. The V and J ends lost 6 bases and 2 bases, in that order; junction bases with no gene match: 3. CDR3 loop: CASSRTGGNTEAFF. DNA for the CDR3: TGTGCCAGCAGCCGGACAGGGGGAAACACTGAAGCTTTCTTT.

This chain connects TRBV7-2 to TRBJ1-1; 9 bases align to TRBD1. Germline V gene lookup returns CDR1 SGHTA and CDR2 FQGNSA. Trimming took 6 bases from V and 5 from J; bases not matched to a gene: 7. The CDR3 contains 14 residues. CDR3 residues: CASRRDRGRTEAFF. The CDR3 DNA follows: TGTGCCAGCAGGCGCGACAGGGGGAGGACTGAAGCTTTCTTT.

This chain links TRBV11-3 with TRBJ2-2; D gene unclear. Germline assignment: CDR1 SGHNT and CDR2 YENEEA. CDR3 length: 12 residues. Trimming shortened V by 5 bases and J by 4 bases, and 5 bases separated the two germline ends. In DNA form, the CDR3 reads TGTGCCAGCAGCGCGAGCACCGGGGAGCTGTTTTTT. Protein sequence: CASSASTGELFF.

V and J are TRBV7-9 and TRBJ2-3, with 8 positions matching TRBD2. J gave up 2 bases and V 5 bases, and 6 bases lay outside the gene matches. Looked up from germline, CDR1 is SEHNR and CDR2 is FQNEAQ (reference sequence). The CDR3 spans 15 residues. CDR3 in DNA: TGTGCCAGCAGCCGAGCGGGAGTCTTCACAGATACGCAGTATTTT. Protein product: CASSRAGVFTDTQYF.

The CDR3 DNA sequence: TGTGCCAGCAGCTTACGGGAGCGGAACTATGGCTACACCTTC. Translating it yields CASSLRERNYGYTF. The rearrangement joins TRBV7-2 to TRBJ1-2; D remains unclear. The CDR3 contains 14 residues. Trimming pared 2 bases from V and 2 bases from J, leaving 9 bases between. Germline values: CDR1 SGHTA, CDR2 FQGNSA.

V is TRBV2 and J is TRBJ1-1; TRBD1 might be the D (5 bases). V shed 7 bases and J shed 4 bases, with 13 bases lying between them. CDR3 length: 13 residues. The germline gives CDR1 SNHLY, CDR2 FYNNEI. CDR3 in amino acids: CASKGKGFTEAFF. In nucleotides, the CDR3 is TGTGCCAGCAAGGGGAAGGGGTTCACTGAAGCTTTCTTT.

This clone appeared a few times. This chain joins TRBV5-6 and TRBJ2-1; D not certain. Germline CDR1 and CDR2: SGHDT and YYEEEE. The CDR3 sequence is 13 residues long. V was shortened by 0 bases and J by 4 bases, with 5 bases between the two germline ends. CDR3 sequence reads: CASSLESYNEQFF. The DNA for the CDR3 is TGTGCCAGCAGCTTGGAGAGTTACAATGAGCAGTTCTTC.

The chain employs TRBV11-2 and TRBJ1-1; 9 bases line up with TRBD1. The CDR3 runs to 14 residues. Trimming took 4 bases from V and 3 from J; bases not matched to a gene: 3. Germline-derived CDR1 and CDR2 are SGHAT and FQNNGV. In nucleotides, the CDR3 is TGTGCCAGCAGCTGGGACAGGGTTGACACTGAAGCTTTCTTT. Residues: CASSWDRVDTEAFF.

This clone was counted a few times. This chain connects TRBV7-2 to TRBJ1-2, with 7 nucleotides matching TRBD1. Trimming at V came to 0 bases and at J to 4 bases, leaving 5 bases not matched to a gene. This CDR3 has 15 residues. Germline CDR1 and CDR2: SGHTA and FQGNSA. The CDR3 region is CASSLAPGQPYGYTF. The CDR3 DNA reads as TGTGCCAGCAGCTTAGCACCGGGACAGCCCTATGGCTACACCTTC. The full variable domain, completed using reference TRBV7-2 and TRBJ1-2, is GAGVSQSPSNKVTEKGKDVELRCDPISGHTALYWYRQSLGQGLEFLIYFQGNSAPDKSGLPSDRFSAERTGGSVSTLTIQRTQQEDSAVYLCASSLAPGQPYGYTFGSGTRLTVV.

This clone is medium-sized within its sample. The DNA of the CDR3 is TGCGCCAGCAGCTCCGGGACAGGGGGCTATAATTCACCCCTCCACTTT. It translates to CASSSGTGGYNSPLHF. This rearrangement joins TRBV5-1 to TRBJ1-6; TRBD1 matches 11 bases. From germline, CDR1 is SGHRS and CDR2 YFSETQ. V lost 3 bases to trimming and J lost 3 bases; unmatched junction nucleotides: 2. The CDR3 length is 16 residues. The entire variable domain, with the rest obtained from reference TRBV5-1 and TRBJ1-6, is as follows: KAGVTQTPRYLIKTRGQQVTLSCSPISGHRSVSWYQQTPGQGLQFLFEYFSETQRNKGNFPGRFSGRQFSNSRSEMNVSTLELGDSALYLCASSSGTGGYNSPLHFGNGTRLTVT.

The gene calls are TRBV29-1 and TRBJ2-1, with a possible D match to TRBD2 (6 bases). The CDR3 contains 17 residues. V dropped 3 bases and J dropped 0 bases, with 18 bases sitting between them. Germline V gene sequence: CDR1 SQVTM, CDR2 ANQGSEA. The CDR3 loop is CSVEFREAGRSYNEQFF. In nucleotides, the CDR3 is TGCAGCGTTGAGTTTCGTGAGGCGGGACGCTCCTACAATGAGCAGTTCTTC.

The V call is TRBV29-1, the J call TRBJ2-5; 14 nucleotides line up with TRBD2. V was pared by 3 bases and J by 4 bases, with 7 bases of the junction left unmatched. Germline assignment: CDR1 SQVTM and CDR2 ANQGSEA. CDR3 size: 16 residues. This chain's CDR3 is CSVEGTSGSMGETQYF. DNA for the CDR3: TGCAGCGTTGAGGGGACTAGCGGGAGCATGGGAGAGACCCAGTACTTC.

V and J are TRBV2 and TRBJ1-1; 10 nucleotides line up with TRBD1. CDR1 is SNHLY and CDR2 is FYNNEI in the germline V gene. J was trimmed by 0 bases and V by 7 bases; bases with no gene match: 5. The CDR3 contains 15 residues. The CDR3 nucleotides are TGTGCCAGCAAGGGGACAGGGGCGGTGAACACTGAAGCTTTCTTT. It is translated as CASKGTGAVNTEAFF.

The chain employs TRBV2 and TRBJ2-7; 10 bases align to TRBD1. Losses at the gene ends were 4 bases for V and 2 bases for J; bases not matched to a gene: 5. Germline CDR1 and CDR2: SNHLY and FYNNEI. The CDR3 contains 15 residues. The CDR3 here is CASSGTGTGAYEQYF. The CDR3 DNA is TGTGCCAGCAGTGGGACCGGGACAGGGGCCTACGAGCAGTACTTC. Using reference TRBV2 and TRBJ2-7 for the parts outside the CDR3, the full variable domain is EPEVTQTPSHQVTQMGQEVILRCVPISNHLYFYWYRQILGQKVEFLVSFYNNEISEKSEIFDDQFSVERPDGSNFTLKIRSTKLEDSAMYFCASSGTGTGAYEQYFGPGTRLTVT.

The chain combines TRBV7-2 with TRBJ1-5, with a possible D match to TRBD1 (6 bases). V was cut by 5 bases and J by 7 bases, with 27 bases left in between. The CDR3 has 18 residues. Germline V gives CDR1 SGHTA, CDR2 FQGNSA. The chain's CDR3 is CASSPYRDRPTLVQPQHF. CDR3 coding DNA: TGTGCCAGCAGCCCTTATAGAGACAGGCCAACCCTAGTCCAGCCCCAGCATTTT.

V gene TRBV30 combines with J gene TRBJ1-5; tentative D call: TRBD1 (5 bases). V dropped 0 bases and J dropped 6 bases, with 12 bases sitting between them. CDR1 is GTSNPN, CDR2 SVGIG, per germline (reference sequence). The CDR3 covers 14 residues. The CDR3 coding sequence is TGTGCCTGGAGTGTCCAGACAGAGAGTCAGCCCCAGCATTTT. Amino acid sequence: CAWSVQTESQPQHF.

Comments on this clone: Other DNA sequences from this sample encode an identical CDR3 as well. The V call is TRBV20-1, the J call TRBJ1-1; D unresolved. Trimming cost V 1 base and J 5 bases, with 5 bases left between them. The CDR3 runs to 11 residues. Looked up from germline, CDR1 is DFQATT and CDR2 is SNEGSKA (reference sequence). CDR3 in DNA: TGCAGTGCTAGAGGAGGAACTGAAGCTTTCTTT. Translated: CSARGGTEAFF.

V and J are TRBV7-6 and TRBJ1-4; D is possibly TRBD1 (6 bases). The CDR3 has 15 residues. Germline-derived CDR1 and CDR2 are SGHVS and FNYEAQ. Trimming left V 5 bases short and J 7 bases short, with 17 bases between. The CDR3 DNA reads as TGTGCCAGCAGCCCAGCGGAACAGGGCGCTGAAAAACTGTTTTTT. This gives the protein CASSPAEQGAEKLFF. The entire variable domain, with the rest obtained from reference TRBV7-6 and TRBJ1-4, is as follows: GAGVSQSPRYKVTKRGQDVALRCDPISGHVSLYWYRQALGQGPEFLTYFNYEAQQDKSGLPNDRFSAERPEGSISTLTIQRTEQRDSAMYRCASSPAEQGAEKLFFGSGTQLSVL.

The rearrangement links TRBV5-6 to TRBJ2-1, with 12 positions matching TRBD2. CDR1 SGHDT and CDR2 YYEEEE come from the germline V gene. This CDR3 is built from 15 residues. V lost 4 bases to trimming and J lost 7 bases; unmatched junction nucleotides: 6. The CDR3 DNA is TGTGCCAGCAGCCTTGGACTAGCGGGAAGGAATGAGCAGTTCTTC. Its translation is CASSLGLAGRNEQFF.

V usage is TRBV11-2 and J usage is TRBJ2-7; D is unclear. CDR1 and CDR2 from the germline V gene are SGHAT and FQNNGV. Trimming left V 0 bases short and J 4 bases short, with 10 bases between. The length of the CDR3 is 14 residues. The CDR3: CASSLDNWSYEQYF. In DNA form, the CDR3 reads TGTGCCAGCAGCTTAGATAACTGGAGTTACGAGCAGTACTTC.

This chain joins TRBV19 and TRBJ1-1, with TRBD1 identical over 8 bases. The CDR3 is 13 residues long. The J segment lost 4 bases and the V segment lost 9 bases, leaving 7 bases of the junction unmatched. CDR1 is LNHDA and CDR2 is SQIVND in the germline V gene (reference sequence). CDR3 loop: CASDRGSITEAFF. CDR3 nucleotide sequence: TGTGCCAGCGACAGGGGTTCTATCACTGAAGCTTTCTTT.